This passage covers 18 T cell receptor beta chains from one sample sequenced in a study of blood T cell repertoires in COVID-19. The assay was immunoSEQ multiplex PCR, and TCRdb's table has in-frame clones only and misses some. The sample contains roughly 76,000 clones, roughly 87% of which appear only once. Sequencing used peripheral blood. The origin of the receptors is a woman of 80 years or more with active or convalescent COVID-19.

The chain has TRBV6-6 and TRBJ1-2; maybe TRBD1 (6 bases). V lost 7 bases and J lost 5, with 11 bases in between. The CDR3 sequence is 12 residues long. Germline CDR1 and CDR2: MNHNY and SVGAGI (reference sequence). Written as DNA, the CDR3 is TGTGCCAGCACCCTTACAGGGTATGGCTACACCTTC. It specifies CASTLTGYGYTF.

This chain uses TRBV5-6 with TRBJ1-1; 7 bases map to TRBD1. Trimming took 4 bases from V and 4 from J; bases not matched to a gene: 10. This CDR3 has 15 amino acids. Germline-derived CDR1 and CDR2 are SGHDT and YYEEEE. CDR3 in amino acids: CASSAIDRDRTEAFF. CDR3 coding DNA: TGTGCCAGCAGCGCAATCGACAGGGATCGCACTGAAGCTTTCTTT.

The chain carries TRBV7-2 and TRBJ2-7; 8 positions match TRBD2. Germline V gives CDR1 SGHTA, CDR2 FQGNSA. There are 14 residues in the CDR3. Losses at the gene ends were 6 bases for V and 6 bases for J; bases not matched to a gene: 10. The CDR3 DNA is TGTGCCAGCAGTGTAACAGGACTAGCCCCCGAGCAGTACTTC. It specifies CASSVTGLAPEQYF. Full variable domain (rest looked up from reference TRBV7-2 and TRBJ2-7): GAGVSQSPSNKVTEKGKDVELRCDPISGHTALYWYRQSLGQGLEFLIYFQGNSAPDKSGLPSDRFSAERTGGSVSTLTIQRTQQEDSAVYLCASSVTGLAPEQYFGPGTRLTVT.

CDR3 sequence: CASSAGTGNNSPLHF. For the CDR3, the DNA is TGTGCCAGCAGCGCCGGGACAGGGAATAATTCACCCCTCCACTTT. The V and J genes are TRBV27 and TRBJ1-6; 9 nucleotides match TRBD1. Trimming took 6 bases from V and 5 from J; bases not matched to a gene: 5. From germline, CDR1 is MNHEY and CDR2 SMNVEV (reference sequence). The CDR3 extends over 15 amino acids.

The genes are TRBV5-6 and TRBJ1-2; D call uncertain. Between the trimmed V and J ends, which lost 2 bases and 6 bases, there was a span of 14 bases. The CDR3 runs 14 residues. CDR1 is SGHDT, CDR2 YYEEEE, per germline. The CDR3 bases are TGTGCCAGCAGCTTCGGAGGGCAGTCCCATGGCTACACCTTC. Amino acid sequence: CASSFGGQSHGYTF. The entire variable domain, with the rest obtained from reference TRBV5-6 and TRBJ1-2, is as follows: DAGVTQSPTHLIKTRGQQVTLRCSPKSGHDTVSWYQQALGQGPQFIFQYYEEEERQRGNFPDRFSGHQFPNYSSELNVNALLLGDSALYLCASSFGGQSHGYTFGSGTRLTVV.

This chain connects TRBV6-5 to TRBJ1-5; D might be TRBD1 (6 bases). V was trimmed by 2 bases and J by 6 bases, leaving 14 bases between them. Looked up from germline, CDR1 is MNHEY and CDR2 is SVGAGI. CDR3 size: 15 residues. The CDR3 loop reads CASSYGQGRGQPQHF. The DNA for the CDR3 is TGTGCCAGCAGTTACGGTCAGGGGAGAGGTCAGCCCCAGCATTTT.

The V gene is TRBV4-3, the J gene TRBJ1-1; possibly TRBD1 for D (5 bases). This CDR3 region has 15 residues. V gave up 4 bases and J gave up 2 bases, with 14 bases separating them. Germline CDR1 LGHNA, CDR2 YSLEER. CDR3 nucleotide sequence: TGCGCCAGCAGCCGACTTCGGGGGGGAAACACTGAAGCTTTCTTT. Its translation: CASSRLRGGNTEAFF.

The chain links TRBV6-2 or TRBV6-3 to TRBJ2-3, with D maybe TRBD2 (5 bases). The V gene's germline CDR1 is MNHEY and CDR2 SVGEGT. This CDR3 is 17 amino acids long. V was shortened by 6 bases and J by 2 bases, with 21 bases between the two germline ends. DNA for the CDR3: TGTGCCAGCAGCCCACCCGACATCCGGACTGCCACAGATACGCAGTATTTT. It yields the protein CASSPPDIRTATDTQYF.

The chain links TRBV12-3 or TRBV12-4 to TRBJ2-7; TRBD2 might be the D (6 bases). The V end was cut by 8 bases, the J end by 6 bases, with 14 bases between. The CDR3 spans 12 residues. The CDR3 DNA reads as TGTGCCAGCTCCCGGGGGTACAGCGAGCAGTACTTC. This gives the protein CASSRGYSEQYF.

CDR3 DNA: TGTGCCAGCAGGGGACAGGGTGGGGAGACCCAGTACTTC. Its protein is CASRGQGGETQYF. V and J are TRBV6-5 and TRBJ2-5, with TRBD1 matching 9 bases. Germline CDR1 reads MNHEY; CDR2 reads SVGAGI. This CDR3 spans 13 amino acids. With 6 bases clipped from V and 5 bases from J, the junction kept 4 bases outside the gene matches.

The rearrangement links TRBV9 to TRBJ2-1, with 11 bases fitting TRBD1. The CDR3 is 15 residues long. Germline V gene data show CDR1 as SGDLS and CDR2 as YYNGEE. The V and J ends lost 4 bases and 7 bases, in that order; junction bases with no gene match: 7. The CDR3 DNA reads TGTGCCAGCAGCCCACGGACAGGGGGCGGGAATGAGCAGTTCTTC. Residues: CASSPRTGGGNEQFF. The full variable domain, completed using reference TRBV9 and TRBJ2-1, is DSGVTQTPKHLITATGQRVTLRCSPRSGDLSVYWYQQSLDQGLQFLIQYYNGEERAKGNILERFSAQQFPDLHSELNLSSLELGDSALYFCASSPRTGGGNEQFFGPGTRLTVL.

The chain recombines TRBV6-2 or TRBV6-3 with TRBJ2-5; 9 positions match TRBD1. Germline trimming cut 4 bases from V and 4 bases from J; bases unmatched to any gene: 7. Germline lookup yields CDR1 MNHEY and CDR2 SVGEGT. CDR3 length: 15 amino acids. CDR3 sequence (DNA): TGTGCCAGCAGTTTCAACAGGGGGCAGGTAGAGACCCAGTACTTC. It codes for CASSFNRGQVETQYF.

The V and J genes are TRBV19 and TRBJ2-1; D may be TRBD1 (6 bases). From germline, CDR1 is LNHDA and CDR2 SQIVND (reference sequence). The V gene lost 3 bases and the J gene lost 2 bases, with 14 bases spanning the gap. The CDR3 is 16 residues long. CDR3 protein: CASSILQGTTYNEQFF. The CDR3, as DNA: TGTGCCAGTAGTATTCTTCAGGGGACAACCTACAATGAGCAGTTCTTC.

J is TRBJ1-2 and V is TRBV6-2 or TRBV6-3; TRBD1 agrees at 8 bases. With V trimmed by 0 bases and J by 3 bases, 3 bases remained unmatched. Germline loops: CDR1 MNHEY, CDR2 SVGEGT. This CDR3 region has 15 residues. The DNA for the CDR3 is TGTGCCAGCAGTTACTCGACGACAGGGGACTATGGCTACACCTTC. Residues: CASSYSTTGDYGYTF.

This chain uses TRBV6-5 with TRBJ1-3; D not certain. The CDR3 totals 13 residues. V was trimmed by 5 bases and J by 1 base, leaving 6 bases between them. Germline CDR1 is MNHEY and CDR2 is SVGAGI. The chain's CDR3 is CASSPFSGNTIYF. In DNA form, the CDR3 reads TGTGCCAGCAGTCCCTTTTCTGGAAACACCATATATTTT.

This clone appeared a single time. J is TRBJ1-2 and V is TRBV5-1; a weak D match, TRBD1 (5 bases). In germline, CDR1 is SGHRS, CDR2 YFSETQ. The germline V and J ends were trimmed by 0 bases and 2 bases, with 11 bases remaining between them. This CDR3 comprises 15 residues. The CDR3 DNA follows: TGCGCCAGCAGCTTGGTGCCGGGGGTGAACTATGGCTACACCTTC. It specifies CASSLVPGVNYGYTF.

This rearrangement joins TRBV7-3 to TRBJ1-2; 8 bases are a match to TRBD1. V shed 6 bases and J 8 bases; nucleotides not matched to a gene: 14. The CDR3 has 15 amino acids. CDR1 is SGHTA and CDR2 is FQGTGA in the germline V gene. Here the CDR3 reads CASRPSTAGTGGYTF. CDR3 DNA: TGTGCCAGCAGACCTAGTACAGCCGGGACAGGAGGCTACACCTTC.

The CDR3 DNA follows: TGTGCCAGCAGCCAAGGGCTAGAGGTTAATGAGCAGTTCTTC. Encoded protein: CASSQGLEVNEQFF. The V call is TRBV3-1 (or the pseudogene TRBV3-2), the J call TRBJ2-1; no reliable D call. From germline, CDR1 is LGHDT and CDR2 YNNKEL (reference sequence). CDR3 length: 14 amino acids. V dropped 1 base and J dropped 7 bases, with 11 bases sitting between them.